Described below is a single TCR beta chain sequence and its context. It lacks a known antigen. Nothing much larger sits one base from this clone, and base qualities are not available. The sample belongs to a study of shared clonotypes between healthy human individuals (dated by TCRdb to the early 2020s). Looking at the study overall: A few men and a couple of women, aged 18 to 49 years, made up the cohort. For each donor, CD4 naive and CD4 memory were each run on three plates, CD8 naive on two plates, and CD8 memory on one plate. To estimate repertoire size and how much clonotypes are shared between individuals, the study performed deep sequencing of blood TCR repertoires from about five healthy adults. Libraries were prepared and TCR repertoires were sequenced by different laboratories using diverse techniques, in order to increase sequencing depth and limit assay-specific biases. Each donor's leukapheresis produced roughly between roughly 0.85 and 9 billion PBMCs.

Trimming accounts for 3 bases at V and 4 bases at J, while the number of junction bases matched to no gene is 6. The CDR3 contains 15 residues, cysteine and phenylalanine counted. Kept here is only the CDR3 DNA, which spans 45 bases and is read in frame from base 1. Per the germline V gene, SGHTA is the CDR1 and FQGTGA is the CDR2. CD8 naive samples consisted of CD45RO-negative cells that were positively selected for CCR7, yielding a CD45RA+CCR7+ population without TemRA cells. The donors were healthy, HIV-negative adults who had no recently reported acute infections or vaccinations. All donors were Caucasian adults living in Nashville, Tennessee, USA. Blood was obtained by leukapheresis, after which PBMCs were separated by Ficoll-Histopaque density gradient centrifugation and cryopreserved in liquid nitrogen vapor phase. Purity and quantity of every magnetically sorted T cell population were checked by analytical flow cytometry. Each sorted fraction had its genomic DNA isolated and then quantified by UV absorbance on a Nanodrop 2000c.

Using the deep immunoSEQ assay, multiplex PCR amplified TCR CDR3 regions from genomic DNA. Extracted genomic DNA from each cell subset was distributed evenly across all wells of several immunoSEQ 96-well plates, and each plate was treated as a replicate. For sorted subsets, each replicate PCR was loaded with 200 ng genomic DNA, equivalent to 30,000 to 35,000 T cell genomes. The purified libraries were quantified using a Qubit 3.0 fluorometer, sized with a Bioanalyzer 2100, and then quantified again using the KAPA Library Quantification kit. A separate single-read 150-cycle Illumina NextSeq 550 flow cell was used to sequence each immunoSEQ 96-well plate. Under the source paper's analysis protocol: The immunoSEQ output contained only junctional sequences without quality scores, so filtering could not match that applied to full-length reads. To assign V/J genes and CDR3, sequences were annotated using PyIR, a Python wrapper for IgBLAST v1.9, with IMGT germline references. Reads with weak V/J assignments (E-value above 1e-6), missing CDR3, stop codons, out-of-frame junctions, or ambiguous translated residues were removed. V3J clonotypes were defined by identical inferred V gene, J gene, and CDR3 amino acid sequence. Percentage overlap between repertoires was calculated by dividing the number of shared unique clonotypes by the size of the smaller repertoire. Repertoire richness was assessed with RTK rarefaction, the Chao1 estimator, and Recon v2.1 estimates of unobserved clonotypes. Generation probabilities were computed with OLGA for all TCRbeta clonotypes obtained by the gDNA method from several donors. The table was pulled from immuneACCESS by TCRdb, which kept in-frame rearrangements only. Such tables lose some clones; where checked, under half of the loss comes from unresolved V genes, and the rest has no known cause. The V and J calls and the clone size are those of that table, but D and trimming were determined from the DNA. Recorded for this sample are some 2,100,000 clones; just over 90% of them occurred a single time. 1.5% to 2% of the sample is held by the ten biggest clonotypes.

Here is what the overall study found, with its caveats: Naive subsets generally had larger estimated clonotype richness than memory subsets. Because the study included a small number of donors, the genetic and exposure-history diversity represented was limited. Based on pairwise subsampling, the degree of clonotype sharing among donors was expected to be affected by sequencing depth. When several donors were compared, the shared fraction of clonotypes was about 5% for naive CD4, approximately 3.3% for naive CD8, 2% to 2.5% for memory CD4, and less than 0.5% for memory CD8. Rarefaction of sorted-subset datasets indicated incomplete sequencing despite the large sequencing depth. Compared with non-shared clonotypes, the clonotypes found in all four sorted-subset donors had higher generation probabilities. Only blood was sampled, and tissue TCR repertoires likely differ from those in blood.

This sequence originates from a man younger than 30 in good health. Some clones in this sample may be carry-over from other donors' samples. The V gene is TRBV7-3 and the J gene is TRBJ2-1; 7 bases in the middle match TRBD2. Material: naive CD8+ T cells from PBMCs. What the cell subset or site label conveys for this sample: CD45RA+CCR7+. The bases are TGTGCCAGCAGCTTTCTGGCTAGCGGTTACAATGAGCAGTTCTTC. This is translated as CASSFLASGYNEQFF.